This T cell receptor beta chain was found in a study of identifying expanded T cells in peripheral blood. Points from the study as a whole: Over about two and four weeks, about 15 and 18 clones changed, versus around 1.2 between replicates. Clone count variance between roughly 2-week samples rose with total template count.

Assay: immunoSEQ multiplex PCR; the TCRdb copy retains only in-frame clones and omits some. The table records about 94,000 clones, roughly 90% of them present only once. No infections or other immune events were documented during collection. This CDR3 contains 13 residues. Germline CDR1 is GTSNPN and CDR2 is SVGIG (reference sequence). J was trimmed by 8 bases and V by 1 base; bases with no gene match: 6. This clone is a singleton in its sample. What it binds is not known. The sequencing sample was made of blood. The chain couples TRBV30 to TRBJ1-2; 8 nucleotides line up with TRBD1. The receptor's source is a person between 18 and 75 years old in good health. The CDR3 sequence: CAWSGQGLRGYTF. CDR3 sequence (DNA): TGTGCCTGGAGTGGACAGGGGCTTCGCGGCTACACCTTC.